This note documents a single T cell receptor beta chain sequence. The antigen remains unidentified. This specimen comes from a study of T-cell memory formation after mild COVID-19. Study as a whole: For the most part, TCR clusters were specific to one donor.

A 5'RACE reaction primed in the constant segment made cDNA libraries of TCR alpha and TCR beta, and these carried sample barcodes and UMIs. MiXCR, run by TCRdb on the 5' RACE reads, gives a single entry per CDR3 protein. The data hold approximately 400,000 distinct CDR3 sequences, with roughly 24% observed a single time. Study-wide results and limits: A second wave expanding day 15 to 37 was CD4+-biased; contracting clones were balanced.

This CDR3 has 15 amino acids. Trimming shortened V by 0 bases and J by 3 bases, and 14 bases separated the two germline ends. Germline CDR1 and CDR2: DFQATT and SNEGSKA (reference sequence). The sequencing sample was made of PBMCs or a T cell subset sorted from them (not recorded which). The origin of this receptor is an adult woman who had mild COVID-19 (a few samples of this study predate the infection). Cell type and time point are not known. The chain is built from TRBV20-1 and TRBJ2-5, with no clear D. The CDR3: CSARDLGHAEETQYF. The CDR3 nucleotides read TGCAGTGCTAGAGATCTTGGTCACGCGGAAGAGACCCAGTACTTC.